This T cell receptor beta chain was captured by sequencing in a study of blood T cells in healthy people across ages. Study-wide points: A greater number of naive CD4+ cells and higher diversity distinguished long-lived donors from aged donors.

Germline V gene data show CDR1 as MNHEY and CDR2 as SVGAGI. The CDR3 runs to 15 residues. V lost 5 bases, J lost 0 bases, and 11 bases lay in between. A sample-barcoded 5' primer and a J-beta primer mix were used in a second PCR of about 7 to 12 cycles. TCRdb reprocessed the 5' RACE reads with MiXCR, giving one entry per CDR3 protein. This table has 980,000 or so distinct CDR3 sequences, around 48% appearing once. With regard to this clonotype: Its antigen is still unknown.

The source of this sequence is a man younger than 45 in good health. The sample consisted of blood. The genes are TRBV6-5 and TRBJ2-1; TRBD2 might be the D (6 bases). The CDR3 region is CASSTDGSSYNEQFF. The CDR3, as DNA: TGTGCCAGCAGTACCGACGGGAGCTCCTACAATGAGCAGTTCTTC.